This TCR beta chain stems from a study of blood T cell repertoires in COVID-19. Study details: Sites across the United States, Italy and Spain contributed samples from acute and convalescent COVID-19. From T cells, B-cell-depleted T cells, or PBMCs came the material, which was cDNA or gDNA.

One Seattle source followed patients from active infection through their disease course. The V gene lost 4 bases and the J gene lost 0 bases, with 5 bases spanning the gap. This CDR3 comprises 13 residues. CDR1 and CDR2 (germline): KGHDR, SFDVKD. Original analysis: Using reference gene primer amplification, nucleated cell counts were estimated. Profiled with immunoSEQ multiplex PCR; TCRdb holds only in-frame clones, not every one. The V and J calls and clone size come from that table; D and trimming were worked out from the DNA. Among about half a million clones listed, 85% to 90% were seen once. The sample taken for sequencing was peripheral blood. J is TRBJ2-5 and V is TRBV24-1; D call uncertain. The origin of this receptor is a man between 18 and 29 years old with COVID-19, enrolled during active disease. The CDR3 is CATSDRYQETQYF. In DNA form, the CDR3 reads TGTGCCACCAGTGACCGTTACCAAGAGACCCAGTACTTC.